This entry concerns a single T cell receptor beta chain. The CDR3 length is 17 residues. Trimming stripped 0 bases from V and 1 base from J, with 13 bases between. Germline V gene lookup returns CDR1 LGHNA and CDR2 YSLEER. TCRdb keeps only in-frame clones here, not all; method: immunoSEQ multiplex PCR. The sample has fewer than 85,000 clones; around 80% are singletons. The sample comes from a study of blood T cell repertoires in COVID-19. Study summary: COVID-19 samples collected from the United States, Italy and Spain covered acute and convalescent phases. PBMCs, B-cell-depleted T cells, or T cells provided the cDNA or gDNA that made up the material.

This TCR was sampled from a woman older than 75 with active or convalescent COVID-19. Sequencing input: peripheral blood. This sequence joins TRBV4-3 and TRBJ1-3; perhaps TRBD1 as D (5 bases). CDR3 amino acids: CASSQDRRGWSGNTIYF. As DNA, the CDR3 is TGCGCCAGCAGCCAAGATCGAAGGGGATGGTCTGGAAACACCATATATTTT.